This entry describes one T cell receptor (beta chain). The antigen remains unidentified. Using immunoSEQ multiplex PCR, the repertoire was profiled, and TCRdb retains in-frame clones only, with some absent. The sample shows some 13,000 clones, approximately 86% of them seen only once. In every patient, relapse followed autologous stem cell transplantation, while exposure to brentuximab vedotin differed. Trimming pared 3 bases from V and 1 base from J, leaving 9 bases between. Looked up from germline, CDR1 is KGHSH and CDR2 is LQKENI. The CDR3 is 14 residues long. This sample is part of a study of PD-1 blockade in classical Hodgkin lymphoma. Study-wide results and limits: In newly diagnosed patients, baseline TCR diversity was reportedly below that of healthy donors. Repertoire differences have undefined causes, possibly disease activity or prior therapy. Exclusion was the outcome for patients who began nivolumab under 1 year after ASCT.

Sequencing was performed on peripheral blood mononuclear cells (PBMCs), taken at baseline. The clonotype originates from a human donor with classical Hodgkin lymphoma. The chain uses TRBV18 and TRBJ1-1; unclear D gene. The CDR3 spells CASSPTAGNTEAFF. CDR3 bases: TGTGCCAGCTCACCCACGGCGGGGAACACTGAAGCTTTCTTT.